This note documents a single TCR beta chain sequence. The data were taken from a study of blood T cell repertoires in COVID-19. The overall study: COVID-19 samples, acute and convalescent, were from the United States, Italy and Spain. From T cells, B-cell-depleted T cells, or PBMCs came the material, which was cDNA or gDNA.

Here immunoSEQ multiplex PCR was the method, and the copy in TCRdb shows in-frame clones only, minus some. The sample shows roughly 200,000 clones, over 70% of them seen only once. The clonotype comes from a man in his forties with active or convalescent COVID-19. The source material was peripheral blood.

In nucleotides, the CDR3 is TGTGCCAGCAGCTTTCGGCAGGGGGCCTTCTACGAGCAGTACTTC. Encoded protein: CASSFRQGAFYEQYF. The genes are TRBV5-4 and TRBJ2-7; 8 nucleotides align to TRBD1. Germline V gene lookup returns CDR1 SGHNT and CDR2 YYREEE (reference sequence). The CDR3 runs 15 residues. V dropped 2 bases and J dropped 3; count of bases not matched to a gene: 7.